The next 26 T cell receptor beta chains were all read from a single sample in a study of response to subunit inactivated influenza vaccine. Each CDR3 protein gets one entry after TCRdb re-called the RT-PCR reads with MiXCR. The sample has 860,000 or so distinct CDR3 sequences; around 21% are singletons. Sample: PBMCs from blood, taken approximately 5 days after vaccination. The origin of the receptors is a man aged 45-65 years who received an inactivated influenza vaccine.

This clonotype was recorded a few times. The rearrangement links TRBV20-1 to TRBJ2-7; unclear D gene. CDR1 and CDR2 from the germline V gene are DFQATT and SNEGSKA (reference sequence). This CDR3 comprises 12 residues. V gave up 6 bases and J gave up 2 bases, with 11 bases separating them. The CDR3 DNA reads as TGCAGTGCGTCGGGCCAAACCTACGAGCAGTACTTC. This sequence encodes CSASGQTYEQYF.

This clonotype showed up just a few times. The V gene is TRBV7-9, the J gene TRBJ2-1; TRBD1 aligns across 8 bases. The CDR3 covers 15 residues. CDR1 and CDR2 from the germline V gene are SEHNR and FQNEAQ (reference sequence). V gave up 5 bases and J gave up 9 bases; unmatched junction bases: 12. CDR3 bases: TGTGCCAGCAGCCAAACAACGGACAGGGTTAGTGAGCAGTTCTTC. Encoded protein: CASSQTTDRVSEQFF.

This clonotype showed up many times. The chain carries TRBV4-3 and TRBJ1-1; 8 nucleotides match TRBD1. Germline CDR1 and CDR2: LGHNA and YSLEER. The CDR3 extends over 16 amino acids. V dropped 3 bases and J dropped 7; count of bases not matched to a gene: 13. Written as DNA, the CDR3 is TGCGCCAGCAGCCAGAGGGGAGCCGGGACAGGAGATGAAGCTTTCTTT. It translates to CASSQRGAGTGDEAFF.

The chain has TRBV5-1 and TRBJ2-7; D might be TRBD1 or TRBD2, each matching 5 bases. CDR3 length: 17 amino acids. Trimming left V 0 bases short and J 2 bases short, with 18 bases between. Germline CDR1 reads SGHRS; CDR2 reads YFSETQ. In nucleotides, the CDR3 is TGCGCCAGCAGCTTGGGACCCCCAGGGACGGTTACCTACGAGCAGTACTTC. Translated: CASSLGPPGTVTYEQYF.

Written as DNA, the CDR3 is TGTGCCACCAGTGATTTGCAAGCACTAGCGGGCGGTGAGCAGTTCTTC. Its protein is CATSDLQALAGGEQFF. This chain connects TRBV24-1 to TRBJ2-1; 9 bases are shared with TRBD2. The CDR3 extends over 16 amino acids. The V and J ends lost 0 bases and 9 bases, in that order; junction bases with no gene match: 8. CDR1 is KGHDR and CDR2 is SFDVKD in the germline V gene.

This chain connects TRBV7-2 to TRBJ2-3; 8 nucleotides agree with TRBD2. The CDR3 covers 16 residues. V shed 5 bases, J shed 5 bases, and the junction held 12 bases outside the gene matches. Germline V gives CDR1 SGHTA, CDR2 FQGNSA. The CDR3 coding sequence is TGTGCCAGCAGCCCGAGACGGGAGGGCCGGGGAGATACGCAGTATTTT. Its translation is CASSPRREGRGDTQYF.

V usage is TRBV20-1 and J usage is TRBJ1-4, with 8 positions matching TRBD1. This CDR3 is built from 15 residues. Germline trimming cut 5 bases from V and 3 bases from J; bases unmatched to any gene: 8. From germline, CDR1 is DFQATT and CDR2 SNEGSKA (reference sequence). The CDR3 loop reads CSARTQGASNEKLFF. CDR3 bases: TGCAGTGCTCGAACTCAGGGGGCTTCTAATGAAAAACTGTTTTTT.

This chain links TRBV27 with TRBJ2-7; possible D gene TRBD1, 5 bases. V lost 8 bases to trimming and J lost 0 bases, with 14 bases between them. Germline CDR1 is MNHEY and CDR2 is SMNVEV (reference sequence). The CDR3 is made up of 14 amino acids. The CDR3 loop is CASQGSQSSYEQYF. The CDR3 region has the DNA TGTGCCAGCCAGGGATCTCAGAGCTCCTACGAGCAGTACTTC.

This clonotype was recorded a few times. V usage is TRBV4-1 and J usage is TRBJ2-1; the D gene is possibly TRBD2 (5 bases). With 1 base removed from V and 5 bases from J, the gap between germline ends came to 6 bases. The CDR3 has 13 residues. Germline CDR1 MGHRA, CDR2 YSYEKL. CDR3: CASSQAGNNEQFF. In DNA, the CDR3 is TGCGCCAGCAGCCAAGCCGGGAACAATGAGCAGTTCTTC.

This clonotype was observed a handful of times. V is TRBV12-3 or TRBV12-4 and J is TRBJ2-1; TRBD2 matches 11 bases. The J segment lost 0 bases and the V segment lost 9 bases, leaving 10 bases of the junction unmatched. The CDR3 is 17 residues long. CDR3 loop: CARVRGTSGFSYNEQFF. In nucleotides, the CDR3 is TGTGCCAGAGTAAGAGGGACTAGCGGATTCTCCTACAATGAGCAGTTCTTC.

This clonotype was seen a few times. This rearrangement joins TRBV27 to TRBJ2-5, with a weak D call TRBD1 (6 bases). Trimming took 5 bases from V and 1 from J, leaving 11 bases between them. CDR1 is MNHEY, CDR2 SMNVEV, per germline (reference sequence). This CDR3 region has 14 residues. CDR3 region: CASSKRTAQETQYF. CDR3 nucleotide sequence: TGTGCCAGCAGTAAGCGGACAGCCCAAGAGACCCAGTACTTC.

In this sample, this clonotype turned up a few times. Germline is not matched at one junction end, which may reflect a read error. CDR3 amino acids: CASSLAAGRIGELFF. CDR3 sequence (DNA): TGTGCCAGCAGTCTAGCAGCGGGGAGAATTGGGGAGCTGTTTTTT. This chain connects TRBV12-3 or TRBV12-4 to TRBJ2-2; TRBD2 aligns across 7 bases. The CDR3 loop spans 15 amino acids.

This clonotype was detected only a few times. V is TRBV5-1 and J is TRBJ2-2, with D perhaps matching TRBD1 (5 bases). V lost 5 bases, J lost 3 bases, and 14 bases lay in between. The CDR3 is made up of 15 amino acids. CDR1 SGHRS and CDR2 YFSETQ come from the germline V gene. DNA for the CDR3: TGCGCCAGCAGGATGGGGCAACGGGACACCGGGGAGCTGTTTTTT. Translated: CASRMGQRDTGELFF.

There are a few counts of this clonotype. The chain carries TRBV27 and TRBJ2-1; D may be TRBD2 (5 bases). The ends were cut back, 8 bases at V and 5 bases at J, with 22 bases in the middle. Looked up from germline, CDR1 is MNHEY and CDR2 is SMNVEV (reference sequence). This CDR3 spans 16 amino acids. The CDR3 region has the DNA TGTGCCAGCCGCGTACGTGGCGGGTCTATAGACAATGAGCAGTTCTTC. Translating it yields CASRVRGGSIDNEQFF.

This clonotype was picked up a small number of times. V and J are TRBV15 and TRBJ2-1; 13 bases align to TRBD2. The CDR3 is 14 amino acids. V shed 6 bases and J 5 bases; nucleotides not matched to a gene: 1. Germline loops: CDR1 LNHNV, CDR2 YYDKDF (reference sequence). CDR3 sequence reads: CATSGTSGNNEQFF. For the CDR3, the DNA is TGTGCCACCAGTGGGACTAGCGGGAACAATGAGCAGTTCTTC.

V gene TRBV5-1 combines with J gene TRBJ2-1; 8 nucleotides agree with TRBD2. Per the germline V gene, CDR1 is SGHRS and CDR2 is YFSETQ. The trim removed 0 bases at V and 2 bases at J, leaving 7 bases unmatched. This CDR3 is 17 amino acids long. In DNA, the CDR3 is TGCGCCAGCAGCTTGGTTGGTAGCGGGGTTACCTACAATGAGCAGTTCTTC. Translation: CASSLVGSGVTYNEQFF.

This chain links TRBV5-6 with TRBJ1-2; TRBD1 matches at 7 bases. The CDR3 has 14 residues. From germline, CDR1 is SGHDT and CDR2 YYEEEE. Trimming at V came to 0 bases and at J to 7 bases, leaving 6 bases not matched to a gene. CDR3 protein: CASSLGRTGRGYTF. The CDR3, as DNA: TGTGCCAGCAGCTTGGGGCGGACAGGCCGTGGCTACACCTTC. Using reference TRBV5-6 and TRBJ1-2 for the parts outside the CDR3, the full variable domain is DAGVTQSPTHLIKTRGQQVTLRCSPKSGHDTVSWYQQALGQGPQFIFQYYEEEERQRGNFPDRFSGHQFPNYSSELNVNALLLGDSALYLCASSLGRTGRGYTFGSGTRLTVV.

The CDR3 nucleotides read TGCAGCGGCTCCGAAAGGGGGCGGGGGACTGAAGCTTTCTTT. Protein sequence: CSGSERGRGTEAFF. This chain connects TRBV20-1 to TRBJ1-1; 7 bases are shared with TRBD1. The germline V gene has CDR1 DFQATT and CDR2 SNEGSKA (reference sequence). The CDR3 spans 14 residues.

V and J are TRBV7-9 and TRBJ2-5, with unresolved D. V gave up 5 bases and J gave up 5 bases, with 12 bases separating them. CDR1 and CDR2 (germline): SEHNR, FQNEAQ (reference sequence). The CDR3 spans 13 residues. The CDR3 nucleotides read TGTGCCAGCAGCCGGGCCGGGCCGGAGACCCAGTACTTC. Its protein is CASSRAGPETQYF.

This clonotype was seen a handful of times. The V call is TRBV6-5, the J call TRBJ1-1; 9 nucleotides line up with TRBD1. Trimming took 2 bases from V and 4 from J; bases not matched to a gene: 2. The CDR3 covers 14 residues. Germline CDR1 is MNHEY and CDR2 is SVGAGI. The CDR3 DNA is TGTGCCAGCAGTTACGGACAGGGGAGCACTGAAGCTTTCTTT. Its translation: CASSYGQGSTEAFF.

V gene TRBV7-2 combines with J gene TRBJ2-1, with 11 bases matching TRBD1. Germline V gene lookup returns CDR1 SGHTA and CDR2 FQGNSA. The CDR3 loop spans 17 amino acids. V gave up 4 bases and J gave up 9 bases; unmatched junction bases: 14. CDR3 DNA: TGTGCCAGCAGCTCCCAGATAAGGGACAGGGGGTCAGCTGAGCAGTTCTTC. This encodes CASSSQIRDRGSAEQFF.

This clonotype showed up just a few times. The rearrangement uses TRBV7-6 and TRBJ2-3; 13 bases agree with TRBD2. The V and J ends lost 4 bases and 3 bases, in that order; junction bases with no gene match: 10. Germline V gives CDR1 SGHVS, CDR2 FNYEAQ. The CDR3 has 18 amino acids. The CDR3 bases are TGTGCCAGCAGCTCGCCGGGACTAGCGGGGTTAATAACAGATACGCAGTATTTT. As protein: CASSSPGLAGLITDTQYF.

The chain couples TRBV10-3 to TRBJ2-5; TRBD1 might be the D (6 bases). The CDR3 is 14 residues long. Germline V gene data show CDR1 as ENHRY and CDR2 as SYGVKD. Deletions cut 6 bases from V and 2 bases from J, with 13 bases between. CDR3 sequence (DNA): TGTGCCATCAGGAAGGACAGCCCACAAGAGACCCAGTACTTC. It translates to CAIRKDSPQETQYF.

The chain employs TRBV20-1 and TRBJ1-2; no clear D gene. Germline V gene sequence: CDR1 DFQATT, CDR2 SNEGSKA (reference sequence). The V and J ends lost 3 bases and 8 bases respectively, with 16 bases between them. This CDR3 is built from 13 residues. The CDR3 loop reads CSASPPGYSGYTF. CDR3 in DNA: TGCAGTGCTAGCCCCCCCGGTTACTCCGGCTACACCTTC.

This CDR3 is CASSPLTGPGELFF. In nucleotides, the CDR3 is TGTGCCAGCTCACCGCTTACAGGCCCCGGGGAGCTGTTTTTT. The chain couples TRBV18 to TRBJ2-2, with a weak D call TRBD1 (5 bases). V was cut by 3 bases and J by 6 bases, with 11 bases left in between. The CDR3 runs 14 residues. Germline CDR1 and CDR2: KGHSH and LQKENI.

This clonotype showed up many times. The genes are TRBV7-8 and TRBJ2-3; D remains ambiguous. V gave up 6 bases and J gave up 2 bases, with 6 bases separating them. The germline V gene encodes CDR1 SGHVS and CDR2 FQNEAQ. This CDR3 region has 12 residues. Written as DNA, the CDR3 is TGTGCCAGCAGTTCCCTCACAGATACGCAGTATTTT. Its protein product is CASSSLTDTQYF.